This TCR beta chain was identified in a study of vaccination effects on CD4 cells after COVID-19. Using immunoSEQ multiplex PCR, the repertoire was profiled, and TCRdb retains in-frame clones only, with some absent. The sample lists around 69,000 clones, 74% occurring once. Antigen-specific CD4+ T cells were expanded with viral peptide pools in the ViraFEST assay before sequencing. With approximately ten days of culture completed, CD4+ T cells were isolated. Participants each got two BNT162b2 or mRNA-1273 vaccine doses. J was trimmed by 5 bases and V by 5 bases; bases with no gene match: 7. The CDR3 length is 14 residues. The germline gives CDR1 MNHEY, CDR2 SVGEGT. This clone was observed a handful of times. Its specificity is not known.

The rearrangement uses TRBV6-2 or TRBV6-3 and TRBJ2-7; 9 bases are shared with TRBD2. The sample here was CD4+ T cells from PBMCs cultured with HCoV-229E spike peptides, taken after COVID-19 vaccination. The clonotype originates from a human donor who received a COVID-19 vaccine. The CDR3 spells CASSTAGGSHEQYV. CDR3 DNA sequence: TGTGCCAGCAGTACCGCGGGGGGGTCCCACGAGCAGTACGTC.